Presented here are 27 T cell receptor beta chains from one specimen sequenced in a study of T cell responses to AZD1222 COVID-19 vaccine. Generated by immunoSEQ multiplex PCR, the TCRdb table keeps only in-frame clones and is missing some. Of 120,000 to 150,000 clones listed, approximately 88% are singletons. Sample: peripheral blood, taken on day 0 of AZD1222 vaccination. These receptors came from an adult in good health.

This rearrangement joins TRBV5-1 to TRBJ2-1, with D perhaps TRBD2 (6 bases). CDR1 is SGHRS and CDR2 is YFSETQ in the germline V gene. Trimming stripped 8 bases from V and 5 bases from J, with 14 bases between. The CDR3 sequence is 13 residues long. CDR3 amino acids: CASEGGENNEQFF. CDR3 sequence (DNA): TGCGCCAGTGAGGGAGGAGAGAACAATGAGCAGTTCTTC.

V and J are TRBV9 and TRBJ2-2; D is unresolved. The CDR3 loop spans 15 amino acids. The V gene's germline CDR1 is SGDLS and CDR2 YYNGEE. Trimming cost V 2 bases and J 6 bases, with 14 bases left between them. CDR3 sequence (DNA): TGTGCCAGCAGCGTCCTCACGGATGCGGCCGGGGAGCTGTTTTTT. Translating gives CASSVLTDAAGELFF. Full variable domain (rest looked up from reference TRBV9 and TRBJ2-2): DSGVTQTPKHLITATGQRVTLRCSPRSGDLSVYWYQQSLDQGLQFLIQYYNGEERAKGNILERFSAQQFPDLHSELNLSSLELGDSALYFCASSVLTDAAGELFFGEGSRLTVL.

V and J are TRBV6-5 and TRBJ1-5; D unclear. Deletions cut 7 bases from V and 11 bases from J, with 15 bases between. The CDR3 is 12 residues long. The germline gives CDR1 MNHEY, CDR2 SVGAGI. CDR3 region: CASTQTYPTQHF. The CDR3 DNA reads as TGTGCCAGCACCCAGACCTATCCAACCCAGCATTTT.

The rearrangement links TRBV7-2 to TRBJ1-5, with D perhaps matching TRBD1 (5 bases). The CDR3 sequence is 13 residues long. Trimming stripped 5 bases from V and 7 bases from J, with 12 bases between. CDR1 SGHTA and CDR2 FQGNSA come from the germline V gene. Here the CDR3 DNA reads TGTGCCAGCAGCGCGGGGCCGGAGCAGCCCCAGCATTTT. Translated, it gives CASSAGPEQPQHF.

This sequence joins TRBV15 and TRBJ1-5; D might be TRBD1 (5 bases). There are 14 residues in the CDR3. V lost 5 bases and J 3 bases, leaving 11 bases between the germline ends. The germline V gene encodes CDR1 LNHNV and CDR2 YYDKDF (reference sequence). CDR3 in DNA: TGTGCCACCAGCGGGGGGACTCTCAATCAGCCCCAGCATTTT. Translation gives CATSGGTLNQPQHF.

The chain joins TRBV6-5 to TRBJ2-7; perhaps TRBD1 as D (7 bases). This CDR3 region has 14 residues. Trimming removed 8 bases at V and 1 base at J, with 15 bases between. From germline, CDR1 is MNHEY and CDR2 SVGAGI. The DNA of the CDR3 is TGTGCCAGCGGGCGGGACAGCACATCCTACGAGCAGTACTTC. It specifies CASGRDSTSYEQYF.

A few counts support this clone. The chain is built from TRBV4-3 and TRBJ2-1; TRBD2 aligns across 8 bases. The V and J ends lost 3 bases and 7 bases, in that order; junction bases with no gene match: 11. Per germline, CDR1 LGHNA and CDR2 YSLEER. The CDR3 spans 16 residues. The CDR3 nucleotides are TGCGCCAGCAGCCAGTTCGGGAGCGGGAGTGGAAATGAGCAGTTCTTC. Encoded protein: CASSQFGSGSGNEQFF.

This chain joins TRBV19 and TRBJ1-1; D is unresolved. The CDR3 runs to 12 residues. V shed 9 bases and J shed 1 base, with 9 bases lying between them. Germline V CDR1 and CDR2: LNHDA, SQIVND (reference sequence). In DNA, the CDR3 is TGTGCCAGCGGAGAGACGAACACTGAAGCTTTCTTT. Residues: CASGETNTEAFF.

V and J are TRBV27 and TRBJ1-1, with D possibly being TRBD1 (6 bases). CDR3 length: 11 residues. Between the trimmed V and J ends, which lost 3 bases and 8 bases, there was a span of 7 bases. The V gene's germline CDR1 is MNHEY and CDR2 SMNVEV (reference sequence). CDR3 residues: CASSLRGEAFF. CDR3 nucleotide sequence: TGTGCCAGCAGTTTGAGGGGGGAAGCTTTCTTT.

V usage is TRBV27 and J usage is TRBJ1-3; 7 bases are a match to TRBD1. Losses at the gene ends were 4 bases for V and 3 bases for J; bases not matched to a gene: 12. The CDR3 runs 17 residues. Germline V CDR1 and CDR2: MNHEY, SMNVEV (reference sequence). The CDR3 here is CASSSFILQGGGNTIYF. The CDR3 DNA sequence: TGTGCCAGCAGTTCCTTTATCCTCCAGGGGGGTGGAAACACCATATATTTT.

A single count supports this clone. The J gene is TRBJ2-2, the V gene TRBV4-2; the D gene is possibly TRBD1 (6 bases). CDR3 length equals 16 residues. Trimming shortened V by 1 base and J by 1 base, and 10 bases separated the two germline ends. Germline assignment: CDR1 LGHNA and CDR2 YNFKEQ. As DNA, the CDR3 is TGTGCCAGCAGCCAAGCTTACAGGGTGAACACCGGGGAGCTGTTTTTT. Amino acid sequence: CASSQAYRVNTGELFF.

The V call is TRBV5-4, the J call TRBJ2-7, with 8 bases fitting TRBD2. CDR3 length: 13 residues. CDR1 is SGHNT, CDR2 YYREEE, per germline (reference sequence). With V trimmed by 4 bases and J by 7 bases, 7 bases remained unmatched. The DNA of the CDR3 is TGTGCCAGCAGCATAGCGGGATTGGAGGAGCAGTACTTC. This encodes CASSIAGLEEQYF.

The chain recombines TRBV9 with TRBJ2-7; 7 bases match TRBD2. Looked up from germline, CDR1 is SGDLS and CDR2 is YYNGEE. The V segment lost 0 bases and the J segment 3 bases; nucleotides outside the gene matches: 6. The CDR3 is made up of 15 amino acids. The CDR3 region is CASSVGGLGIYEQYF. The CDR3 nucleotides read TGTGCCAGCAGCGTAGGAGGACTAGGGATCTACGAGCAGTACTTC.

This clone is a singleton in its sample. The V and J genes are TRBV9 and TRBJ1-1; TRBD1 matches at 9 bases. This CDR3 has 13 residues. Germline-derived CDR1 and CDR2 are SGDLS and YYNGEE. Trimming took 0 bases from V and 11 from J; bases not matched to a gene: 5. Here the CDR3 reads CASSVEQGARAFF. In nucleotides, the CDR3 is TGTGCCAGCAGCGTAGAACAGGGGGCGAGGGCTTTCTTT.

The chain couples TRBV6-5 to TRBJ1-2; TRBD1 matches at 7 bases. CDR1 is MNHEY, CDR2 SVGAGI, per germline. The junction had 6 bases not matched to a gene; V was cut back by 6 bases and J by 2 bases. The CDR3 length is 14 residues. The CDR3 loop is CASRAGGVNYGYTF. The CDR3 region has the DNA TGTGCCAGCAGGGCAGGGGGTGTGAACTATGGCTACACCTTC.

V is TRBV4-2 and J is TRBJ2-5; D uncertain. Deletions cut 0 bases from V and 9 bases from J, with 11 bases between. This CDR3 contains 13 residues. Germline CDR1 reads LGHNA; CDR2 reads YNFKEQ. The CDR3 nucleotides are TGTGCCAGCAGCCAAGATTATCATGGGGCCCAGTACTTC. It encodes CASSQDYHGAQYF.

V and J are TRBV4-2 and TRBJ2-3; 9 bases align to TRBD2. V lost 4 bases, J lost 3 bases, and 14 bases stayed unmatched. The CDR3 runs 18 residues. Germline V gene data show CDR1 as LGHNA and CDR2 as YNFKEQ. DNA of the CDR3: TGTGCCAGCAGCCGTCCCCCGGCTAGCGGGATTCGGACAGATACGCAGTATTTT. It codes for CASSRPPASGIRTDTQYF.

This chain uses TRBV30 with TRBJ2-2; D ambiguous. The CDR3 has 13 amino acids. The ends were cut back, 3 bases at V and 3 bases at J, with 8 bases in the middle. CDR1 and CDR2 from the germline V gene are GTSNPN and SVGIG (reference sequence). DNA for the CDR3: TGTGCCTGGAGGTGGACGGACACCGGGGAGCTGTTTTTT. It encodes CAWRWTDTGELFF.

The chain's CDR3 is CASSEGGRNSPLHF. The CDR3 nucleotides are TGTGCCAGCAGTGAGGGAGGCAGAAATTCACCCCTCCACTTT. The J gene is TRBJ1-6, the V gene TRBV25-1, with D hard to call. V was clipped by 3 bases and J by 7 bases, with 10 bases between them. In germline, CDR1 is MGHDK, CDR2 SYGVNS. This CDR3 spans 14 amino acids.

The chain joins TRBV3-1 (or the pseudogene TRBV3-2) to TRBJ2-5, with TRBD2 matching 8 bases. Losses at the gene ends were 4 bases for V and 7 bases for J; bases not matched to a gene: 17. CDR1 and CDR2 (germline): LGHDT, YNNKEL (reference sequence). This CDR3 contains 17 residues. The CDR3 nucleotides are TGTGCCAGCAGCCCTCCCACCCCCCTGGCGGGAGGTGGGACCCAGTACTTC. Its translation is CASSPPTPLAGGGTQYF.

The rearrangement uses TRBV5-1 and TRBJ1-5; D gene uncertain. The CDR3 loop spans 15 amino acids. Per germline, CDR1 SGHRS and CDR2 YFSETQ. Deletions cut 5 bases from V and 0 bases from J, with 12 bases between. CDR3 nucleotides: TGCGCCAGCAGACTCGAGTACAATAGCAATCAGCCCCAGCATTTT. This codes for CASRLEYNSNQPQHF.

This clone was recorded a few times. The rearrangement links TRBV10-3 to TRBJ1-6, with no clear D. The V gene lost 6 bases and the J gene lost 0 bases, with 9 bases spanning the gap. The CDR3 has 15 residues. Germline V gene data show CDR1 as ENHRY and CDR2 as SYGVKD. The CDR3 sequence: CAIRGGSSYNSPLHF. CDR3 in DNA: TGTGCCATCAGGGGAGGGAGCTCCTATAATTCACCCCTCCACTTT.

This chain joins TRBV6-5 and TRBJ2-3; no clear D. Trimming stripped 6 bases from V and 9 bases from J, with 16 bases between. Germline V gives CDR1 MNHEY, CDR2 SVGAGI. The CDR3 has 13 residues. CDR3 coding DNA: TGTGCCAGCAGCACGAAGGGTCGAAAAACGCAGTATTTT. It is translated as CASSTKGRKTQYF.

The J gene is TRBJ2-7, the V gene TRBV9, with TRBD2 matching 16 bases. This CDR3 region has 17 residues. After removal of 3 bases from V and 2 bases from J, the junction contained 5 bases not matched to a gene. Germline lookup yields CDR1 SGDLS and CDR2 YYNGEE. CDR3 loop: CASSGPGTSGRAYEQYF. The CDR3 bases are TGTGCCAGCAGCGGTCCCGGGACTAGCGGGAGGGCCTACGAGCAGTACTTC.

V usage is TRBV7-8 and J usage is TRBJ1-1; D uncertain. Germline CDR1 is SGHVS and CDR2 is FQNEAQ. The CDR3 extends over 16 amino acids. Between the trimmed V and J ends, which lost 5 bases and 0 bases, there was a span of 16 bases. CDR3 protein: CASSPTINYMNTEAFF. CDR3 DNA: TGTGCCAGCAGCCCGACAATCAATTACATGAACACTGAAGCTTTCTTT.

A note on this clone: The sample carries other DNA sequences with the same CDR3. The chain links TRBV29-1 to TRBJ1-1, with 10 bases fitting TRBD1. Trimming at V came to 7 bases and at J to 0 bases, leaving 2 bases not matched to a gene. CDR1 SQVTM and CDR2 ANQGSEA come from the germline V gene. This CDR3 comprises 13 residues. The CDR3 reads CSGDRGLNTEAFF. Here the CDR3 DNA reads TGCAGCGGGGACAGGGGCCTGAACACTGAAGCTTTCTTT.

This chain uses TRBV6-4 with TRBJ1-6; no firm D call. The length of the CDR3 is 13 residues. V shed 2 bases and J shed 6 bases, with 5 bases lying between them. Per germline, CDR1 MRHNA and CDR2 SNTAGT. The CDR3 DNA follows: TGTGCCAGCAGTGACAGTTTTAATTCACCCCTCCACTTT. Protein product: CASSDSFNSPLHF.